The rows below give T cell receptor beta chains drawn from one sample of a study of blood T cell repertoires in COVID-19. The protocol was immunoSEQ multiplex PCR, while the TCRdb copy is restricted to in-frame clones and leaves out a portion. The sample includes 200,000 to 250,000 clones, 84% of them seen just once. The material sequenced was peripheral blood. The receptors were gathered from an elderly woman with active or convalescent COVID-19. Both conserved end residues are part of each CDR3. The D gene is left open where the match is weak. Clone size is shown for a subset of rows, as once, few, many or a class of expanded clone.

TRBJ2-1 | . | . | TRBV18 | CASSQDRPSGYNEQFF | TGTGCCAGCTCACAGGACAGACCATCGGGGTACAATGAGCAGTTCTTC
TRBJ2-7 | . | TRBD1 | TRBV28 | CASRPGQSYEQYF | TGTGCCAGCCGCCCGGGACAGTCCTACGAGCAGTACTTC
TRBJ2-3 | . | TRBD1 | TRBV15 | CATSRDGTVSSTDTQYF | TGTGCCACCAGCAGAGATGGGACAGTTTCTAGCACAGATACGCAGTATTTT
TRBJ1-2 | . | . | TRBV6-5 | CASSSTGRGGYTF | TGTGCCAGCAGTTCGACAGGAAGGGGTGGCTACACCTTC
TRBJ2-1 | . | TRBD2 | TRBV11-2 | CASSLGGSGIYNEQFF | TGTGCCAGCAGCTTAGGCGGTAGCGGGATCTACAATGAGCAGTTCTTC
TRBJ1-3 | few | TRBD1 | TRBV7-6 | CASSAQGGTGNTIYF | TGTGCCAGCAGCGCTCAGGGGGGAACTGGAAACACCATATATTTT
TRBJ2-7 | . | . | TRBV10-3 | CAISQSRDEQYF | TGTGCCATCAGTCAGTCCAGGGACGAGCAGTACTTC
TRBJ2-1 | . | TRBD2 | TRBV30 | CAGRAGAGNEQFF | TGTGCCGGCAGAGCGGGAGCTGGCAATGAGCAGTTCTTC
TRBJ2-5 | . | . | TRBV5-1 | CASSLERTGIETQYF | TGCGCCAGCAGCTTGGAACGTACAGGGATCGAGACCCAGTACTTC
TRBJ1-3 | . | TRBD1 | TRBV7-2 | CASRETGGNTIYF | TGTGCCAGCAGGGAGACAGGGGGAAACACCATATATTTT
TRBJ2-3 | . | TRBD1 | TRBV7-3 | CASSHGTDTDTQYF | TGTGCCAGCAGCCACGGGACAGACACAGATACGCAGTATTTT